Shown below are 21 T cell receptor beta chains from a single sample sequenced in a study of blood T cell repertoires in COVID-19. Measured with immunoSEQ multiplex PCR; TCRdb has only the in-frame clones, and not every one. The sample consists of about 200,000 clones, more than 75% of them appearing once. Sequencing input: peripheral blood. These receptors all come from a man between 60 and 75 years old who had recovered from COVID-19.

The chain uses TRBV7-2 and TRBJ1-4; 8 positions match TRBD1. Germline CDR1 and CDR2: SGHTA and FQGNSA. There are 17 residues in the CDR3. V lost 4 bases to trimming and J lost 1 base; unmatched junction nucleotides: 8. Here the CDR3 reads CASSSRTGLGTNEKLFF. CDR3 sequence (DNA): TGTGCCAGCAGCTCAAGGACAGGGTTAGGAACTAATGAAAAACTGTTTTTT.

The gene calls are TRBV27 and TRBJ1-2; 9 nucleotides agree with TRBD1. The CDR3 covers 15 residues. CDR1 and CDR2 (germline): MNHEY, SMNVEV (reference sequence). The ends lost 5 bases at V and 3 bases at J; junction bases unmatched: 7. The CDR3 here is CASSLRQGGDYGYTF. DNA of the CDR3: TGTGCCAGCAGTCTGCGACAGGGGGGTGACTATGGCTACACCTTC.

The rearrangement links TRBV19 to TRBJ1-3, with no clear D. There are 15 residues in the CDR3. CDR1 and CDR2 (germline): LNHDA, SQIVND (reference sequence). V lost 3 bases and J lost 0, with 9 bases in between. The CDR3 DNA reads TGTGCCAGTAGTATCGGCGGCCCCTCTGGAAACACCATATATTTT. Protein: CASSIGGPSGNTIYF.

This chain uses TRBV7-3 with TRBJ2-1; D may be TRBD1 (6 bases). V was trimmed by 5 bases and J by 10 bases, leaving 15 bases between them. The germline V gene has CDR1 SGHTA and CDR2 FQGTGA. The CDR3 length is 13 residues. The CDR3 DNA reads as TGTGCCAGCAGCCAAGGGACAACGATCGAGCAGTTCTTC. It encodes CASSQGTTIEQFF.

The rearrangement links TRBV7-8 to TRBJ1-2; 10 nucleotides line up with TRBD1. J was trimmed by 8 bases and V by 5 bases; bases with no gene match: 8. Germline lookup yields CDR1 SGHVS and CDR2 FQNEAQ. The CDR3 has 14 amino acids. This CDR3 reads CASSGRDRGYGYTF. The CDR3 DNA follows: TGTGCCAGCAGCGGACGGGACAGGGGTTACGGCTACACCTTC.

The V and J genes are TRBV25-1 and TRBJ1-2; TRBD1 is a possible D gene (6 bases). In germline, CDR1 is MGHDK, CDR2 SYGVNS. The V and J ends lost 4 bases and 7 bases respectively, with 13 bases between them. The CDR3 is 13 residues long. The CDR3 DNA is TGTGCCAGCAGTGTGACAGGCTTGGGTGGCTACACCTTC. Translated: CASSVTGLGGYTF.

This chain connects TRBV5-1 to TRBJ1-1, with D perhaps matching TRBD1 (6 bases). Germline assignment: CDR1 SGHRS and CDR2 YFSETQ. CDR3 length: 14 amino acids. V was trimmed by 5 bases and J by 8 bases, leaving 19 bases between them. CDR3 sequence reads: CASRRTTGMDEAFF. DNA of the CDR3: TGCGCCAGCAGACGGACGACAGGAATGGACGAAGCTTTCTTT.

The chain has TRBV5-1 and TRBJ2-7; possible D gene TRBD1, 6 bases. Between the trimmed V and J ends, which lost 3 bases and 4 bases, there was a span of 17 bases. Germline V gives CDR1 SGHRS, CDR2 YFSETQ. CDR3 size: 15 residues. The CDR3 nucleotides are TGCGCCAGCAGCTCCGGCGGGCTAGGGGGATACGAGCAGTACTTC. Its translation is CASSSGGLGGYEQYF.

V is TRBV4-2 and J is TRBJ2-7; D is perhaps TRBD1 (6 bases). The CDR3 contains 16 residues. V lost 0 bases and J lost 5, with 17 bases in between. The germline CDR1 and CDR2 sequences are LGHNA and YNFKEQ. The CDR3 reads CASSQEMRGTPHEQYF. The CDR3 bases are TGTGCCAGCAGCCAAGAGATGAGGGGGACCCCCCACGAGCAGTACTTC.

The chain uses TRBV24-1 and TRBJ2-5; weak D call: TRBD1 (6 bases). The CDR3 totals 13 residues. V dropped 1 base and J dropped 4 bases, with 6 bases sitting between them. Germline CDR1 is KGHDR and CDR2 is SFDVKD. This CDR3 reads CATSDLQGETQYF. The CDR3 DNA reads TGTGCCACCAGTGATTTACAGGGAGAGACCCAGTACTTC.

V is TRBV10-3 and J is TRBJ2-7; 9 bases are shared with TRBD1. Germline-derived CDR1 and CDR2 are ENHRY and SYGVKD. V was pared by 3 bases and J by 3 bases, with 3 bases of the junction left unmatched. CDR3 size: 14 residues. The CDR3 DNA reads TGTGCCATCAGTGAATCGGGACAGGGCTACGAGCAGTACTTC. Protein product: CAISESGQGYEQYF.

The chain is built from TRBV4-1 and TRBJ2-7; 12 bases line up with TRBD1. The germline gives CDR1 MGHRA, CDR2 YSYEKL. The ends lost 5 bases at V and 7 bases at J; junction bases unmatched: 6. This CDR3 region has 14 residues. CDR3 in DNA: TGCGCCAGCAGCAAGGGACAGGGGGCGGGTGAGCAGTACTTC. The encoded protein is CASSKGQGAGEQYF.

This chain connects TRBV6-2 or TRBV6-3 to TRBJ2-5, with D unclear. The CDR3 contains 15 residues. Trimming left V 6 bases short and J 1 base short, with 15 bases between. Per germline, CDR1 MNHEY and CDR2 SVGEGT. CDR3 residues: CASSPLPFSQETQYF. The DNA of the CDR3 is TGTGCCAGCAGCCCCCTTCCCTTCAGCCAAGAGACCCAGTACTTC.

The genes are TRBV5-1 and TRBJ1-1, with 8 bases identical to TRBD1. The trim removed 4 bases at V and 6 bases at J, leaving 11 bases unmatched. The CDR3 totals 15 residues. CDR1 and CDR2 (germline): SGHRS, YFSETQ. The CDR3 bases are TGCGCCAGCAGCCACAAAAGGACAGGGACCTCTGAAGCTTTCTTT. This gives the protein CASSHKRTGTSEAFF.

The rearrangement links TRBV7-9 to TRBJ1-4; unclear D gene. The CDR3 has 15 amino acids. V lost 4 bases and J 0 bases, leaving 9 bases between the germline ends. Germline values: CDR1 SEHNR, CDR2 FQNEAQ (reference sequence). CDR3: CASSSQAATNEKLFF. The DNA for the CDR3 is TGTGCCAGCAGCTCTCAGGCTGCAACTAATGAAAAACTGTTTTTT. The variable domain in full, with the rest retrieved from reference TRBV7-9 and TRBJ1-4, is DTGVSQNPRHKITKRGQNVTFRCDPISEHNRLYWYRQTLGQGPEFLTYFQNEAQLEKSRLLSDRFSAERPKGSFSTLEIQRTEQGDSAMYLCASSSQAATNEKLFFGSGTQLSVL.

The chain combines TRBV6-5 with TRBJ1-5; 7 bases are shared with TRBD1. CDR1 is MNHEY and CDR2 is SVGAGI in the germline V gene. J gave up 14 bases and V 0 bases, and 16 bases lay outside the gene matches. This CDR3 contains 16 residues. The CDR3 loop is CASSYSSDRDSVPKHF. CDR3 nucleotides: TGTGCCAGCAGTTACTCGTCTGACAGGGACAGCGTGCCGAAGCATTTT.

This clone appeared once. This chain connects TRBV5-4 to TRBJ1-5; TRBD1 matches 8 bases. The CDR3 consists of 14 residues. With V trimmed by 4 bases and J by 7 bases, 7 bases remained unmatched. From germline, CDR1 is SGHNT and CDR2 YYREEE (reference sequence). CDR3 in amino acids: CASSPDRVGQPQHF. The CDR3 region has the DNA TGTGCCAGCAGCCCGGACAGGGTAGGACAGCCCCAGCATTTT.

The chain employs TRBV7-8 and TRBJ2-1, with 8 bases identical to TRBD2. Germline V gene lookup returns CDR1 SGHVS and CDR2 FQNEAQ. With 4 bases clipped from V and 6 bases from J, the junction kept 14 bases outside the gene matches. This CDR3 comprises 17 residues. In nucleotides, the CDR3 is TGTGCCAGCAGCTCGATCGGGCGGGGGGCCATAGTCAATGAGCAGTTCTTC. Translation gives CASSSIGRGAIVNEQFF.

J is TRBJ1-2 and V is TRBV20-1; D is possibly TRBD1 (5 bases). This CDR3 is 11 amino acids long. Germline V gene lookup returns CDR1 DFQATT and CDR2 SNEGSKA (reference sequence). The V end lost 6 bases, the J end lost 5 bases, and 10 bases lay between the germline ends. In DNA, the CDR3 is TGCAGTGCCGGGACTGGTTATGGCTACACCTTC. Amino acid sequence: CSAGTGYGYTF.

This clone was found a few times. This sequence joins TRBV6-5 and TRBJ1-4; 9 bases map to TRBD1. This CDR3 region has 14 residues. V lost 6 bases to trimming and J lost 9 bases; unmatched junction nucleotides: 8. Germline CDR1 reads MNHEY; CDR2 reads SVGAGI. CDR3 bases: TGTGCCAGCAGCCTAGGACAGGGGAAGAAAAAACTGTTTTTT. Amino acids: CASSLGQGKKKLFF.

The chain has TRBV5-1 and TRBJ2-5; TRBD2 agrees at 14 bases. CDR3 length: 17 residues. With 0 bases clipped from V and 5 bases from J, the junction kept 6 bases outside the gene matches. From germline, CDR1 is SGHRS and CDR2 YFSETQ. The CDR3 reads CASSLARLAGGRETQYF. CDR3 in DNA: TGCGCCAGCAGCTTGGCCAGACTAGCGGGAGGGAGGGAGACCCAGTACTTC.